This T cell receptor beta chain was obtained from a study of technical replicates of blood from a few donors. Libraries were prepared by immunoSEQ multiplex PCR; TCRdb keeps only in-frame clonotypes and omits some of them. Found here are roughly 85,000 clones, 94% of them singletons; the top ten hold under 0.3%. The ends were cut back, 1 base at V and 2 bases at J, with 11 bases in the middle. The germline V gene has CDR1 SNHLY and CDR2 FYNNEI. This CDR3 is built from 16 residues. The source is a human donor in good health. Sequenced: T cells isolated from PBMCs. This rearrangement joins TRBV2 to TRBJ2-2, with D perhaps matching TRBD2 (6 bases). The CDR3, as DNA: TGTGCCAGCAGTGAAGAGGGTAGCGGCAACACCGGGGAGCTGTTTTTT. Protein: CASSEEGSGNTGELFF.